This T cell receptor (delta chain) was profiled in a study of gamma-delta T cells after stem cell transplantation. Germline CDR1 and CDR2: TSWWSYY and QGS. The CDR3 consists of 19 residues. TCRdb repeated clone calling on the RT-PCR reads with CATT. The data contain under 2,500 delta-chain clones, 2.5% to 3.5% of them singletons. This clone is judged medium-sized. One base separates it from a far larger clone, so it is likely a read error. Other DNA sequences of this sample code for an identical CDR3. Sequences were obtained from gamma-delta T cells. This chain uses TRDV1 with TRDJ1; D is tentatively TRDD2 or TRDD3 (5 bases each). This TCR was recovered from a human donor. It is not recorded whose cells these are; they may come from a transplant donor. CDR3 DNA sequence: TGCGCTCTTGGGGAACCCTTCTTTACTACCCCTTATGGGGTCGATAAACTCATCTTT. Translating it yields CALGEPFFTTPYGVDKLIF.